The 21 T cell receptor beta chains below were found in one sample sequenced in a study of OX40 agonist ivuxolimab in advanced cancers. Profiled with immunoSEQ multiplex PCR; TCRdb holds only in-frame clones, not every one. The sample consists of roughly 110,000 clones, approximately 89% of them appearing once. The sample here was CD4+ or CD8+ T cells sorted from blood, taken in a trial of the OX40 agonist ivuxolimab. These TCRs come from an adult with an advanced solid tumor such as melanoma, head and neck, liver or kidney cancer.

The J gene is TRBJ2-1, the V gene TRBV5-8, with 7 bases identical to TRBD2. Unmatched junction bases numbered 6, after V lost 0 bases and J lost 6 bases. From germline, CDR1 is SGHTS and CDR2 YDEGEE. The CDR3 runs 15 residues. The CDR3 DNA sequence: TGTGCCAGCAGCTTGGTGTTAGCGGGTAGCAATGAGCAGTTCTTC. This sequence encodes CASSLVLAGSNEQFF.

The rearrangement joins TRBV7-2 to TRBJ1-1, with TRBD1 as a possible D gene (5 bases). This CDR3 has 14 amino acids. The V end lost 3 bases, the J end lost 6 bases, and 14 bases lay between the germline ends. Germline CDR1 and CDR2: SGHTA and FQGNSA. Here the CDR3 reads CASSFSGSISEAFF. In DNA form, the CDR3 reads TGTGCCAGCAGCTTTTCAGGGTCCATCTCTGAAGCTTTCTTT.

The chain has TRBV9 and TRBJ1-5, with 7 bases matching TRBD1. The CDR3 runs to 16 residues. Unmatched junction bases numbered 9, after V lost 0 bases and J lost 6 bases. Germline V lookup: CDR1 SGDLS, CDR2 YYNGEE. CDR3 sequence reads: CASSVGAGGRTQPQHF. The CDR3 bases are TGTGCCAGCAGCGTAGGGGCAGGGGGACGCACTCAGCCCCAGCATTTT.

V gene TRBV11-3 combines with J gene TRBJ2-3; D unresolved. Trimming pared 1 base from V and 2 bases from J, leaving 7 bases between. Germline V gene lookup returns CDR1 SGHNT and CDR2 YENEEA. This CDR3 has 14 amino acids. The CDR3 region is CASSLARITDTQYF. In nucleotides, the CDR3 is TGTGCCAGCAGCTTAGCCCGGATCACAGATACGCAGTATTTT.

This clone was detected a few times. The V call is TRBV29-1, the J call TRBJ2-7; 10 positions match TRBD2. The CDR3 contains 14 residues. Germline V gene data show CDR1 as SQVTM and CDR2 as ANQGSEA. V shed 6 bases, J shed 1 base, and the junction held 6 bases outside the gene matches. DNA for the CDR3: TGCAGCGTGGGGCAGCGGGAGGGATCCTACGAGCAGTACTTC. It encodes CSVGQREGSYEQYF.

The rearrangement links TRBV5-1 to TRBJ2-7; D is uncertain. The V gene lost 0 bases and the J gene lost 5 bases, with 12 bases spanning the gap. Germline CDR1 is SGHRS and CDR2 is YFSETQ. This CDR3 is built from 14 residues. CDR3 in DNA: TGCGCCAGCAGCTTGGACCCCGGTCTCGACGAGCAGTACTTC. This gives the protein CASSLDPGLDEQYF.

The chain couples TRBV9 to TRBJ2-3; TRBD2 might be the D (5 bases). Trimming stripped 3 bases from V and 3 bases from J, with 8 bases between. Per the germline V gene, CDR1 is SGDLS and CDR2 is YYNGEE. This CDR3 has 13 amino acids. The CDR3 sequence is CASSGRGTDTQYF. CDR3 coding DNA: TGTGCCAGCAGCGGAAGAGGGACAGATACGCAGTATTTT.

This clone was seen only once. The rearrangement links TRBV4-2 to TRBJ2-7, with a possible D match to TRBD2 (6 bases). Trimming pared 0 bases from V and 6 bases from J, leaving 18 bases between. CDR3 length: 16 residues. Germline values: CDR1 LGHNA, CDR2 YNFKEQ. The CDR3 DNA sequence: TGTGCCAGCAGCCAAGATCTTCAGACTAGTCGTAGCGAGCAGTACTTC. This gives the protein CASSQDLQTSRSEQYF.

The rearrangement joins TRBV5-4 to TRBJ2-3, with unresolved D. The V end was cut by 9 bases, the J end by 6 bases, with 8 bases between. This CDR3 is built from 10 residues. Germline V lookup: CDR1 SGHNT, CDR2 YYREEE (reference sequence). In DNA form, the CDR3 reads TGTGCCACTGGCAGGGATACGCAGTATTTT. The encoded protein is CATGRDTQYF.

This clone was counted between two and nine times. The chain joins TRBV15 to TRBJ2-3, with D possibly being TRBD2 (5 bases). V was trimmed by 1 base and J by 6 bases, leaving 17 bases between them. Germline V gene lookup returns CDR1 LNHNV and CDR2 YYDKDF (reference sequence). This CDR3 has 16 amino acids. The CDR3 DNA reads TGTGCCACCAGCAGAGCTTTTGGGCGGGTTGGGGATACGCAGTATTTT. The encoded protein is CATSRAFGRVGDTQYF.

This sequence joins TRBV19 and TRBJ2-3, with 11 bases identical to TRBD1. The CDR3 loop spans 16 amino acids. J lost 3 bases, V lost 3 bases, and 5 bases had no gene match. The germline gives CDR1 LNHDA, CDR2 SQIVND (reference sequence). The CDR3 bases are TGTGCCAGTAGTATCAGGACAGGGGGCATGACAGATACGCAGTATTTT. It encodes CASSIRTGGMTDTQYF.

There are a few counts of this clone. V usage is TRBV11-2 and J usage is TRBJ2-5; 8 nucleotides align to TRBD2. V lost 4 bases, J lost 2 bases, and 6 bases stayed unmatched. Germline V gives CDR1 SGHAT, CDR2 FQNNGV. This CDR3 has 15 amino acids. CDR3 amino acids: CASSSSGSVQETQYF. In DNA, the CDR3 is TGTGCCAGCAGCTCGAGCGGGAGCGTACAAGAGACCCAGTACTTC.

This chain uses TRBV4-1 with TRBJ2-7; tentative D call: TRBD1 (6 bases). Germline assignment: CDR1 MGHRA and CDR2 YSYEKL. V was shortened by 1 base and J by 3 bases, with 13 bases between the two germline ends. The CDR3 totals 15 residues. The CDR3, as DNA: TGCGCCAGCAGCCAAGGGACAGAGACATTCTACGAGCAGTACTTC. Residues: CASSQGTETFYEQYF.

The V call is TRBV2, the J call TRBJ1-5; 8 bases line up with TRBD1. Germline V gives CDR1 SNHLY, CDR2 FYNNEI. This CDR3 has 14 amino acids. After removal of 4 bases from V and 7 bases from J, the junction contained 6 bases not matched to a gene. CDR3 in DNA: TGTGCCAGCAGTGTGGGGACAGGAGGGCAGCCCCAGCATTTT. It translates to CASSVGTGGQPQHF.

CDR3 residues: CASSPRTAEGEKLFF. CDR3 DNA sequence: TGTGCCAGCTCACCTAGGACAGCCGAGGGTGAAAAACTGTTTTTT. The J gene is TRBJ1-4, the V gene TRBV18, with a tentative D call TRBD1 (6 bases). The CDR3 loop spans 15 amino acids. Trimming left V 3 bases short and J 7 bases short, with 15 bases between. Germline-derived CDR1 and CDR2 are KGHSH and LQKENI.

This sequence joins TRBV28 and TRBJ2-3, with 9 bases aligning to TRBD2. Germline V gene data show CDR1 as MDHEN and CDR2 as SYDVKM. Losses at the gene ends were 3 bases for V and 4 bases for J; bases not matched to a gene: 2. The length of the CDR3 is 14 residues. In DNA form, the CDR3 reads TGTGCCAGCAGTTTCTGGACTAGCGCAGATACGCAGTATTTT. This codes for CASSFWTSADTQYF.

The CDR3 DNA reads TGTGCCAGCTGGGGGACAGGGGGCTACGAGCAGTACTTC. This codes for CASWGTGGYEQYF. The gene calls are TRBV28 and TRBJ2-7; TRBD1 agrees at 11 bases. CDR3 length: 13 amino acids. CDR1 and CDR2 from the germline V gene are MDHEN and SYDVKM. Losses at the gene ends were 8 bases for V and 3 bases for J; bases not matched to a gene: 3.

The chain has TRBV6-5 and TRBJ2-4; D is tentatively TRBD1 or TRBD2 (5 bases each). Trimming stripped 0 bases from V and 7 bases from J, with 13 bases between. The CDR3 contains 15 residues. In germline, CDR1 is MNHEY, CDR2 SVGAGI. This CDR3 is CASSYSYQGDNIQYF. The CDR3 nucleotides are TGTGCCAGCAGTTACTCGTACCAGGGAGATAACATTCAGTACTTC.

This chain connects TRBV19 to TRBJ1-2, with D possibly being TRBD1 (6 bases). The V gene's germline CDR1 is LNHDA and CDR2 SQIVND (reference sequence). The CDR3 contains 14 residues. The ends were cut back, 1 base at V and 7 bases at J, with 13 bases in the middle. The CDR3 sequence: CASSIVGQGFGYTF. Here the CDR3 DNA reads TGTGCCAGTAGTATAGTGGGTCAGGGGTTTGGCTACACCTTC.

The genes are TRBV19 and TRBJ2-4, with 9 bases identical to TRBD1. V shed 5 bases and J 6 bases; nucleotides not matched to a gene: 8. This CDR3 is built from 15 residues. Germline V gene data show CDR1 as LNHDA and CDR2 as SQIVND (reference sequence). The CDR3 reads CASSASQDRGNIQYF. In DNA form, the CDR3 reads TGTGCCAGTAGTGCCTCCCAGGACAGGGGAAACATTCAGTACTTC.

The chain joins TRBV7-9 to TRBJ2-5, with TRBD2 matching over 8 bases. The J call may be wrong; the DNA end is better matched by TRBJ2-7. CDR1 is SEHNR and CDR2 is FQNEAQ in the germline V gene (reference sequence). The CDR3 extends over 15 amino acids. For the CDR3, the DNA is TGTGCCAGCAGCATTGGACTAGCTTCCCCCTACGAGCAGTACTTC. Amino acid sequence: CASSIGLASPYEQYF.